Listed here are 29 T cell receptor beta chains from one sample, sequenced in a study of cytomegalovirus exposure and HLA in healthy donors. PCR amplification relied on 60 Vbeta primers (plus 13 Jbeta primers). Produced via immunoSEQ multiplex PCR; TCRdb's table is partial and in-frame only. The table lists approximately 140,000 clones, over 60% of them singletons. Sequences were obtained from PBMCs. These receptors were obtained from a human donor in good health.

The chain has TRBV5-1 and TRBJ2-3; D is uncertain. The CDR3 length is 13 residues. The germline CDR1 and CDR2 sequences are SGHRS and YFSETQ. Trimming shortened V by 0 bases and J by 1 base, and 3 bases separated the two germline ends. CDR3 coding DNA: TGCGCCAGCAGCTTGGCCGGCACAGATACGCAGTATTTT. Its protein product is CASSLAGTDTQYF.

This chain connects TRBV7-6 to TRBJ2-5, with D possibly matching TRBD2 (7 bases). V was pared by 4 bases and J by 2 bases, with 17 bases between. CDR1 is SGHVS and CDR2 is FNYEAQ in the germline V gene. This CDR3 has 16 amino acids. CDR3 sequence reads: CASSWGPGGRQETQYF. The DNA for the CDR3 is TGTGCCAGCAGCTGGGGTCCGGGGGGCCGTCAAGAGACCCAGTACTTC.

DNA for the CDR3: TGTGCCAGCAGCGGAAGCGGAGAGACCCAGTACTTC. Its translation is CASSGSGETQYF. The chain joins TRBV2 to TRBJ2-5, with D possibly matching TRBD2 (5 bases). The CDR3 spans 12 residues. Germline V gives CDR1 SNHLY, CDR2 FYNNEI. The V and J ends lost 6 bases and 4 bases respectively, with 9 bases between them. Full variable domain (remainder filled in from reference TRBV2 and TRBJ2-5): EPEVTQTPSHQVTQMGQEVILRCVPISNHLYFYWYRQILGQKVEFLVSFYNNEISEKSEIFDDQFSVERPDGSNFTLKIRSTKLEDSAMYFCASSGSGETQYFGPGTRLLVL.

This clone was counted a few times. The chain carries TRBV19 and TRBJ2-3; 7 bases match TRBD2. The CDR3 contains 13 residues. CDR1 is LNHDA, CDR2 SQIVND, per germline (reference sequence). Trimming removed 6 bases from V and 0 bases from J; junction bases left unmatched: 0. Written as DNA, the CDR3 is TGTGCCAGTAGAGCGGGGAGCACAGATACGCAGTATTTT. This codes for CASRAGSTDTQYF.

The chain uses TRBV4-1 and TRBJ2-5, with 9 bases lining up with TRBD1. V was pared by 2 bases and J by 7 bases, with 11 bases of the junction left unmatched. CDR1 and CDR2 from the germline V gene are MGHRA and YSYEKL. The CDR3 length is 16 residues. The CDR3 DNA reads as TGCGCCAGCAGCCAATTTGCCGGGACAGGGTTGGGGACCCAGTACTTC. Residues: CASSQFAGTGLGTQYF.

The chain employs TRBV27 and TRBJ1-5; D possibly corresponds to TRBD1 (5 bases). Germline V CDR1 and CDR2: MNHEY, SMNVEV (reference sequence). There are 13 residues in the CDR3. Trimming removed 8 bases at V and 4 bases at J, with 12 bases between. The CDR3 DNA reads as TGTGCCAGCCCCCTCGGGGGGAATCAGCCCCAGCATTTT. Protein sequence: CASPLGGNQPQHF.

The chain has TRBV29-1 and TRBJ2-7; 9 bases are a match to TRBD1. The J segment lost 0 bases and the V segment lost 4 bases, leaving 4 bases of the junction unmatched. The germline V gene encodes CDR1 SQVTM and CDR2 ANQGSEA. This CDR3 is built from 14 residues. The CDR3 nucleotides are TGCAGCGTTGGGGGACAGGGATTCTCCTACGAGCAGTACTTC. Encoded protein: CSVGGQGFSYEQYF.

The chain employs TRBV7-3 and TRBJ1-6; D not resolved. Trimming took off 5 bases at V and 10 bases at J, with 18 bases between the two ends. Per the germline V gene, CDR1 is SGHTA and CDR2 is FQGTGA. CDR3 size: 15 residues. The CDR3 reads CASSPGLMNDSPLHF. CDR3 sequence (DNA): TGTGCCAGCAGCCCCGGACTGATGAACGACTCACCCCTCCACTTT.

The chain combines TRBV28 with TRBJ2-7, with TRBD2 as a possible D gene (6 bases). The CDR3 is 17 amino acids. Germline V lookup: CDR1 MDHEN, CDR2 SYDVKM. Trimming removed 3 bases at V and 0 bases at J, with 18 bases between. Written as DNA, the CDR3 is TGTGCCAGCAGTTTTCTGGGTACAGGAGGGAGCTCCTACGAGCAGTACTTC. Amino acids: CASSFLGTGGSSYEQYF.

This chain links TRBV18 with TRBJ1-1; D perhaps matches TRBD1 (6 bases). The CDR3 spans 14 residues. V was trimmed by 6 bases and J by 4 bases, leaving 15 bases between them. The germline V gene encodes CDR1 KGHSH and CDR2 LQKENI. CDR3 sequence reads: CASSQDAGATEAFF. CDR3 DNA sequence: TGTGCCAGCTCCCAGGACGCAGGGGCCACTGAAGCTTTCTTT.

CDR3 residues: CASNNPGLPSGRGSPDTQYF. The CDR3 DNA reads as TGCGCCAGCAACAACCCCGGGTTGCCTAGCGGGAGAGGGAGCCCAGATACGCAGTATTTT. The J gene is TRBJ2-3, the V gene TRBV5-1; 10 bases fit TRBD2. V trimming: 6 bases; J trimming: 4 bases; junction bases outside the gene matches: 23. This CDR3 contains 20 residues. CDR1 SGHRS and CDR2 YFSETQ come from the germline V gene.

This rearrangement joins TRBV4-2 to TRBJ2-6, with D hard to call. The germline V gene encodes CDR1 LGHNA and CDR2 YNFKEQ. This CDR3 is 18 amino acids long. Trimming removed 0 bases at V and 0 bases at J, with 12 bases between. The DNA of the CDR3 is TGTGCCAGCAGCCAAGATGGCTTACCCTTCTCTGGGGCCAACGTCCTGACTTTC. This sequence encodes CASSQDGLPFSGANVLTF.

This clone was seen more than once but under ten times. The DNA for the CDR3 is TGCAGCGCCCGGGACAGCTCCTACGAGCAGTACTTC. Its protein product is CSARDSSYEQYF. The chain couples TRBV29-1 to TRBJ2-7; TRBD1 matches 7 bases. CDR1 and CDR2 from the germline V gene are SQVTM and ANQGSEA. The CDR3 is 12 amino acids. The junction had 3 bases not matched to a gene; V was cut back by 7 bases and J by 0 bases.

This rearrangement joins TRBV9 to TRBJ1-6; D is unclear. Germline V gene sequence: CDR1 SGDLS, CDR2 YYNGEE. This CDR3 spans 16 amino acids. With 0 bases removed from V and 5 bases from J, the gap between germline ends came to 12 bases. In nucleotides, the CDR3 is TGTGCCAGCAGCGTAGCGTCACAGATGAATAATTCACCCCTCCACTTT. It is translated as CASSVASQMNNSPLHF.

The J gene is TRBJ1-1, the V gene TRBV5-5, with 7 bases identical to TRBD1. The CDR3 consists of 14 residues. The V gene end was trimmed by 0 bases and the J gene end by 5 bases; junction bases not matched to a gene: 4. Looked up from germline, CDR1 is SGHKS and CDR2 is YYEKEE (reference sequence). Here the CDR3 DNA reads TGTGCCAGCAGCTTGGGAGGGGGCTGGACTGAAGCTTTCTTT. It encodes CASSLGGGWTEAFF.

The chain couples TRBV5-4 to TRBJ1-2, with D perhaps matching TRBD1 (6 bases). The CDR3 consists of 13 residues. Trimming removed 2 bases from V and 4 bases from J, with 9 bases in between. Germline-derived CDR1 and CDR2 are SGHNT and YYREEE (reference sequence). Written as DNA, the CDR3 is TGTGCCAGCAGCTTAGGGGGTAGCTATGGCTACACCTTC. This gives the protein CASSLGGSYGYTF. Supplemented by reference TRBV5-4 and TRBJ1-2, the full variable domain reads ETGVTQSPTHLIKTRGQQVTLRCSSQSGHNTVSWYQQALGQGPQFIFQYYREEENGRGNFPPRFSGLQFPNYSSELNVNALELDDSALYLCASSLGGSYGYTFGSGTRLTVV.

The sample holds a few counts of this clone. The CDR3 sequence is CASSSLAGISTDTQYF. In nucleotides, the CDR3 is TGTGCCAGCTCAAGTCTAGCGGGGATAAGCACAGATACGCAGTATTTT. This chain connects TRBV18 to TRBJ2-3; 9 nucleotides line up with TRBD2. The CDR3 totals 16 residues. V shed 5 bases and J 0 bases; nucleotides not matched to a gene: 6. Germline CDR1 reads KGHSH; CDR2 reads LQKENI.

Notes on this clone: The same CDR3 can be traced to other DNA sequences in this sample. V usage is TRBV5-1 and J usage is TRBJ2-1; 10 bases match TRBD2. J gave up 3 bases and V 4 bases, and 4 bases lay outside the gene matches. The CDR3 totals 15 residues. Germline CDR1 is SGHRS and CDR2 is YFSETQ. Here the CDR3 reads CASSRTSGGYNEQFF. CDR3 nucleotide sequence: TGCGCCAGCAGCCGGACTAGCGGAGGCTACAATGAGCAGTTCTTC.

The rearrangement joins TRBV30 to TRBJ1-6; D is ambiguous. The CDR3 has 12 amino acids. CDR1 GTSNPN and CDR2 SVGIG come from the germline V gene (reference sequence). Trimming left V 4 bases short and J 8 bases short, with 9 bases between. Here the CDR3 reads CAWKEVDSPLHF. In nucleotides, the CDR3 is TGTGCCTGGAAGGAGGTGGATTCACCCCTCCACTTT.

This rearrangement joins TRBV7-9 to TRBJ1-2; TRBD1 agrees at 9 bases. CDR1 is SEHNR and CDR2 is FQNEAQ in the germline V gene (reference sequence). With 4 bases clipped from V and 4 bases from J, the junction kept 10 bases outside the gene matches. The CDR3 sequence is 16 residues long. The chain's CDR3 is CASSSPRDRDIYGYTF. CDR3 bases: TGTGCCAGCAGCTCTCCTCGGGACAGGGATATCTATGGCTACACCTTC.

This clone has more than one count but fewer than ten. The genes are TRBV19 and TRBJ2-3; 9 nucleotides line up with TRBD2. The germline CDR1 and CDR2 sequences are LNHDA and SQIVND (reference sequence). V shed 8 bases, J shed 6 bases, and the junction held 3 bases outside the gene matches. The CDR3 covers 12 residues. The CDR3 spells CASGLAWDTQYF. The DNA of the CDR3 is TGTGCCAGTGGACTAGCGTGGGATACGCAGTATTTT.

V gene TRBV11-2 combines with J gene TRBJ1-2; no firm D call. In germline, CDR1 is SGHAT, CDR2 FQNNGV. Trimming removed 1 base from V and 8 bases from J, with 11 bases in between. CDR3 length equals 13 residues. The CDR3 coding sequence is TGTGCCAGCAGCTTAGTGTGGGGAGAGGGCTACACCTTC. It is translated as CASSLVWGEGYTF.

This chain joins TRBV30 and TRBJ2-7, with 15 nucleotides matching TRBD2. CDR3 length: 16 residues. With V trimmed by 1 base and J by 5 bases, 6 bases remained unmatched. Germline V gives CDR1 GTSNPN, CDR2 SVGIG (reference sequence). CDR3 DNA sequence: TGTGCCTGGAGTGGGGGACTAGCGGGAGGATTTCACGAGCAGTACTTC. Amino acids: CAWSGGLAGGFHEQYF.

This sequence joins TRBV5-1 and TRBJ2-1; D is perhaps TRBD2 (5 bases). This CDR3 is 14 amino acids long. The germline V gene encodes CDR1 SGHRS and CDR2 YFSETQ. V lost 3 bases and J 6 bases, leaving 13 bases between the germline ends. Here the CDR3 DNA reads TGCGCCAGCAGCTCAAACGGACGGGGCAATGAGCAGTTCTTC. Its translation is CASSSNGRGNEQFF.

This chain connects TRBV7-9 to TRBJ2-7; D possibly corresponds to TRBD1 (6 bases). CDR3 length: 17 residues. Between the trimmed V and J ends, which lost 6 bases and 0 bases, there was a span of 21 bases. Germline V gene lookup returns CDR1 SEHNR and CDR2 FQNEAQ (reference sequence). The CDR3 bases are TGTGCCAGCAGTACCCCCAAGGGGGAAGGGTACTCCTACGAGCAGTACTTC. Residues: CASSTPKGEGYSYEQYF. Drawing the rest from reference TRBV7-9 and TRBJ2-7, the complete variable domain is DTGVSQNPRHKITKRGQNVTFRCDPISEHNRLYWYRQTLGQGPEFLTYFQNEAQLEKSRLLSDRFSAERPKGSFSTLEIQRTEQGDSAMYLCASSTPKGEGYSYEQYFGPGTRLTVT.

The chain links TRBV30 to TRBJ2-7, with 10 positions matching TRBD1. CDR1 is GTSNPN and CDR2 is SVGIG in the germline V gene (reference sequence). CDR3 size: 15 residues. The V segment lost 0 bases and the J segment 4 bases; nucleotides outside the gene matches: 6. The CDR3 region is CAWSVLGQGSYEQYF. CDR3 sequence (DNA): TGTGCCTGGAGTGTATTGGGACAGGGGTCTTACGAGCAGTACTTC.

The table lists this clone with a count of one. The chain couples TRBV4-1 to TRBJ2-1; D might be TRBD2 (6 bases). V lost 5 bases to trimming and J lost 2 bases, with 13 bases between them. CDR3 length: 15 amino acids. Germline V lookup: CDR1 MGHRA, CDR2 YSYEKL. The CDR3 region is CASSGRDLAYNEQFF. The CDR3 DNA sequence: TGCGCCAGCAGCGGCCGGGACTTGGCCTACAATGAGCAGTTCTTC.

This chain connects TRBV7-9 to TRBJ1-2, with D tentatively TRBD1 (5 bases). This CDR3 is built from 15 residues. V lost 1 base and J 0 bases, leaving 9 bases between the germline ends. Per the germline V gene, CDR1 is SEHNR and CDR2 is FQNEAQ (reference sequence). The CDR3 DNA is TGTGCCAGCAGCTTAGGTGGGGGGGCTAACTATGGCTACACCTTC. Translated: CASSLGGGANYGYTF.

This clone was seen only a few times. The V call is TRBV28, the J call TRBJ2-1, with a possible D match to TRBD1 (6 bases). Germline CDR1 is MDHEN and CDR2 is SYDVKM. V was shortened by 2 bases and J by 6 bases, with 8 bases between the two germline ends. The CDR3 consists of 13 residues. The CDR3 bases are TGTGCCAGCAGTTTACAGGGGCTCAATGAGCAGTTCTTC. Translated: CASSLQGLNEQFF.